This TCR beta chain was captured by sequencing in a study of blood T cell repertoires in COVID-19 (dated by TCRdb to about 2020). For the study in its entirety: Samples covering the acute and convalescent phases of COVID-19 were provided by collaborators in the United States, Italy and Spain. The repertoires were made available in a free public database intended to serve as a resource for research on the immune response to SARS-CoV-2. Deeply sampled blood TCRbeta repertoires from subjects exposed to, actively infected with, or recovered from COVID-19 were included in the dataset. Where available, HLA class I and class II types were taken from metadata supplied by the sample provider and were not determined by assay-based typing. Samples came from the ongoing ImmuneRACE study (first 160 participants) plus 1,254 subjects from 6 global collaborators. The prospective study material was composed of cDNA or gDNA derived from T cells, B-cell-depleted T cells, or PBMCs. Sample metadata almost always included a de-identified subject ID, COVID-19 status, age in years and sex.

TCRbeta CDR3 regions were amplified from genomic DNA using the immunoSEQ Assay, a bias-controlled multiplex PCR. On the study's bioinformatics: The number of nucleated cells in each sample was estimated by amplification of reference gene primers within the assay. Sequence reads were collapsed and filtered to measure the absolute abundance of every unique TCRbeta CDR3 rearrangement. For each sample, productive Simpson clonality was calculated by taking the square root of Simpson's diversity index across productive rearrangements. TCRdb retrieved this table from immuneACCESS and kept in-frame rearrangements only. Not all clones are present; in checked studies, unresolved V genes account for under half, and no reason is known for the remainder. V and J calls and clone size are as listed in that table; D and trimming were resolved from the DNA. The table for this sample lists just under 95,000 clones; 80% of them were counted only once. The ten largest clonotypes hold about 8.7% of the sample.

About this clone itself: No antigen is known for it. No base quality values were provided; no much bigger clone lies one nucleotide off.

V is cut back by 7 bases and J by 8 bases, with 14 bases in the junction unmatched. Via the germline V gene, CDR1 is SNHLY and CDR2 FYNNEI. The CDR3 measures 15 amino acids from cysteine to phenylalanine. The retained sequence is limited to the CDR3, 45 bases, with the frame set at the first base. General findings and caveats noted by the study authors: The quantity of clinical and demographic metadata differed by source and by participant and was supplied without curation.

Samples from volunteer blood donors who had recovered from COVID-19 were contributed by a second Seattle source. Collaborating institutions collected whole blood in K2EDTA tubes following their own protocols. For TCRbeta analysis, collaborators shipped samples in one of three forms: frozen whole blood, isolated PBMCs, or DNA extracted from either of those sample types. This receptor was identified in a man between 50 and 59 years old who had recovered from COVID-19. The sequence is built from TRBV2 and TRBJ1-2; the junction holds 9 bases that match TRBD1. The sample consisted of peripheral blood. The CDR3 is CASTLPGQGDEGYTF. In nucleotide form, the sequence is TGTGCCAGCACGTTACCGGGACAGGGAGATGAGGGCTACACCTTC.